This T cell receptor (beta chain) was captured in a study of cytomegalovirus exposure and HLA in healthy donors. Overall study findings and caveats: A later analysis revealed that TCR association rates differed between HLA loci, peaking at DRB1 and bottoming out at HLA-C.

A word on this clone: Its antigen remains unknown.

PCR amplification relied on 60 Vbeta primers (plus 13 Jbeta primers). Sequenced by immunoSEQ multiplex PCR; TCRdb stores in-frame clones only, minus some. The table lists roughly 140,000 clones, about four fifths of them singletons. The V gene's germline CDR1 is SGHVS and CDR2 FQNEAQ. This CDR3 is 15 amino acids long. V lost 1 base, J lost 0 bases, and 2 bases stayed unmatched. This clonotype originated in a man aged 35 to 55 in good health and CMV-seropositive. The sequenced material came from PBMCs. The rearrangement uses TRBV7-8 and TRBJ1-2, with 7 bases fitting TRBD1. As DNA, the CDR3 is TGTGCCAGCAGCTTAGACAGGGGTCCTAACTATGGCTACACCTTC. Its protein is CASSLDRGPNYGYTF.